This entry lists 5 T cell receptor beta chains sequenced from one sample in a study of memory CD4+ T cells and cytomegalovirus serostatus. The sort gate was single viable CD3+CD4+CD8-CD45RO+ cells for memory CD4+ T cells. Sequencing used immunoSEQ multiplex PCR; TCRdb keeps in-frame clones, though not all of them. Of 48,000 or so clones in the sample, about 77% were seen once. Sequenced material: memory CD4+ T cells from blood. The origin of the receptors is an adult in good health and CMV-seronegative.

The chain carries TRBV25-1 and TRBJ1-1; D might be TRBD1 (5 bases). Per the germline V gene, CDR1 is MGHDK and CDR2 is SYGVNS. CDR3 length: 16 residues. V lost 3 bases and J 1 base, leaving 15 bases between the germline ends. This CDR3 is CASSDLGGVENTEAFF. DNA for the CDR3: TGTGCCAGCAGTGATTTAGGAGGGGTGGAGAACACTGAAGCTTTCTTT.

V gene TRBV9 combines with J gene TRBJ1-1; D is unclear. The CDR3 is made up of 14 amino acids. Germline CDR1 reads SGDLS; CDR2 reads YYNGEE. V was clipped by 4 bases and J by 1 base, with 11 bases between them. CDR3: CASSPQRSNTEAFF. The CDR3 DNA follows: TGTGCCAGCAGCCCCCAAAGATCGAACACTGAAGCTTTCTTT. Using reference TRBV9 and TRBJ1-1 for the parts outside the CDR3, the full variable domain is DSGVTQTPKHLITATGQRVTLRCSPRSGDLSVYWYQQSLDQGLQFLIQYYNGEERAKGNILERFSAQQFPDLHSELNLSSLELGDSALYFCASSPQRSNTEAFFGQGTRLTVV.

The chain is built from TRBV5-1 and TRBJ1-2, with TRBD1 matching 9 bases. Per the germline V gene, CDR1 is SGHRS and CDR2 is YFSETQ. This CDR3 region has 14 residues. V lost 4 bases, J lost 7 bases, and 8 bases stayed unmatched. The CDR3: CASSPGQGSAGYTF. CDR3 DNA: TGCGCCAGCAGCCCGGGACAGGGATCCGCTGGCTACACCTTC.

The chain joins TRBV5-6 to TRBJ2-2, with 9 nucleotides matching TRBD2. CDR1 SGHDT and CDR2 YYEEEE come from the germline V gene. V lost 3 bases, J lost 4 bases, and 13 bases stayed unmatched. The CDR3 is made up of 18 amino acids. CDR3: CASSSSWREGLGTGELFF. CDR3 coding DNA: TGTGCCAGCAGCTCCAGCTGGCGGGAGGGCCTCGGCACCGGGGAGCTGTTTTTT.

This chain connects TRBV5-1 to TRBJ2-7, with 9 bases aligning to TRBD2. This CDR3 region has 15 residues. With 1 base clipped from V and 3 bases from J, the junction kept 5 bases outside the gene matches. The germline gives CDR1 SGHRS, CDR2 YFSETQ. The CDR3 sequence is CASSLTSGSYYEQYF. Written as DNA, the CDR3 is TGCGCCAGCAGCTTGACTAGCGGGTCTTACTACGAGCAGTACTTC.